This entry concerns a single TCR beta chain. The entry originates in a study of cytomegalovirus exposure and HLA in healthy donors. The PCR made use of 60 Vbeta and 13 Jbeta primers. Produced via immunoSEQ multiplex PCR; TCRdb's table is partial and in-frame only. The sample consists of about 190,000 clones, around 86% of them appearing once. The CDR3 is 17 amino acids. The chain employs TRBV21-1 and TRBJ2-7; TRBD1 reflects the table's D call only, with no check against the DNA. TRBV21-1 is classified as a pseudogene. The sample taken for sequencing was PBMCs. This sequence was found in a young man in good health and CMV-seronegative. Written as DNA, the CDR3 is TGTGCCAGCAGCAAAGGAGGGCCGGGACAGGGCGCCTACGAGCAGTACTTC. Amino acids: CASSKGGPGQGAYEQYF.